This note documents a single T cell receptor beta chain sequence. The entry originates in a study of cytomegalovirus exposure and HLA in healthy donors. Vbeta (60) and Jbeta (13) primers were used in the PCR. Here immunoSEQ multiplex PCR was the method, and the copy in TCRdb shows in-frame clones only, minus some. In the table there are about 170,000 clones, around 80% of which are singletons. The V gene end was trimmed by 7 bases and the J gene end by 6 bases; junction bases not matched to a gene: 7. The CDR3 spans 12 residues. Germline values: CDR1 SQVTM, CDR2 ANQGSEA. The receptor comes from a woman aged 45-60 years in good health and CMV-seropositive. Sequenced sample: PBMCs. V usage is TRBV29-1 and J usage is TRBJ1-1; TRBD1 aligns across 8 bases. The CDR3 DNA follows: TGCAGCGCAGGGCAGGGGGCGTCTGAAGCTTTCTTT. Translation: CSAGQGASEAFF.